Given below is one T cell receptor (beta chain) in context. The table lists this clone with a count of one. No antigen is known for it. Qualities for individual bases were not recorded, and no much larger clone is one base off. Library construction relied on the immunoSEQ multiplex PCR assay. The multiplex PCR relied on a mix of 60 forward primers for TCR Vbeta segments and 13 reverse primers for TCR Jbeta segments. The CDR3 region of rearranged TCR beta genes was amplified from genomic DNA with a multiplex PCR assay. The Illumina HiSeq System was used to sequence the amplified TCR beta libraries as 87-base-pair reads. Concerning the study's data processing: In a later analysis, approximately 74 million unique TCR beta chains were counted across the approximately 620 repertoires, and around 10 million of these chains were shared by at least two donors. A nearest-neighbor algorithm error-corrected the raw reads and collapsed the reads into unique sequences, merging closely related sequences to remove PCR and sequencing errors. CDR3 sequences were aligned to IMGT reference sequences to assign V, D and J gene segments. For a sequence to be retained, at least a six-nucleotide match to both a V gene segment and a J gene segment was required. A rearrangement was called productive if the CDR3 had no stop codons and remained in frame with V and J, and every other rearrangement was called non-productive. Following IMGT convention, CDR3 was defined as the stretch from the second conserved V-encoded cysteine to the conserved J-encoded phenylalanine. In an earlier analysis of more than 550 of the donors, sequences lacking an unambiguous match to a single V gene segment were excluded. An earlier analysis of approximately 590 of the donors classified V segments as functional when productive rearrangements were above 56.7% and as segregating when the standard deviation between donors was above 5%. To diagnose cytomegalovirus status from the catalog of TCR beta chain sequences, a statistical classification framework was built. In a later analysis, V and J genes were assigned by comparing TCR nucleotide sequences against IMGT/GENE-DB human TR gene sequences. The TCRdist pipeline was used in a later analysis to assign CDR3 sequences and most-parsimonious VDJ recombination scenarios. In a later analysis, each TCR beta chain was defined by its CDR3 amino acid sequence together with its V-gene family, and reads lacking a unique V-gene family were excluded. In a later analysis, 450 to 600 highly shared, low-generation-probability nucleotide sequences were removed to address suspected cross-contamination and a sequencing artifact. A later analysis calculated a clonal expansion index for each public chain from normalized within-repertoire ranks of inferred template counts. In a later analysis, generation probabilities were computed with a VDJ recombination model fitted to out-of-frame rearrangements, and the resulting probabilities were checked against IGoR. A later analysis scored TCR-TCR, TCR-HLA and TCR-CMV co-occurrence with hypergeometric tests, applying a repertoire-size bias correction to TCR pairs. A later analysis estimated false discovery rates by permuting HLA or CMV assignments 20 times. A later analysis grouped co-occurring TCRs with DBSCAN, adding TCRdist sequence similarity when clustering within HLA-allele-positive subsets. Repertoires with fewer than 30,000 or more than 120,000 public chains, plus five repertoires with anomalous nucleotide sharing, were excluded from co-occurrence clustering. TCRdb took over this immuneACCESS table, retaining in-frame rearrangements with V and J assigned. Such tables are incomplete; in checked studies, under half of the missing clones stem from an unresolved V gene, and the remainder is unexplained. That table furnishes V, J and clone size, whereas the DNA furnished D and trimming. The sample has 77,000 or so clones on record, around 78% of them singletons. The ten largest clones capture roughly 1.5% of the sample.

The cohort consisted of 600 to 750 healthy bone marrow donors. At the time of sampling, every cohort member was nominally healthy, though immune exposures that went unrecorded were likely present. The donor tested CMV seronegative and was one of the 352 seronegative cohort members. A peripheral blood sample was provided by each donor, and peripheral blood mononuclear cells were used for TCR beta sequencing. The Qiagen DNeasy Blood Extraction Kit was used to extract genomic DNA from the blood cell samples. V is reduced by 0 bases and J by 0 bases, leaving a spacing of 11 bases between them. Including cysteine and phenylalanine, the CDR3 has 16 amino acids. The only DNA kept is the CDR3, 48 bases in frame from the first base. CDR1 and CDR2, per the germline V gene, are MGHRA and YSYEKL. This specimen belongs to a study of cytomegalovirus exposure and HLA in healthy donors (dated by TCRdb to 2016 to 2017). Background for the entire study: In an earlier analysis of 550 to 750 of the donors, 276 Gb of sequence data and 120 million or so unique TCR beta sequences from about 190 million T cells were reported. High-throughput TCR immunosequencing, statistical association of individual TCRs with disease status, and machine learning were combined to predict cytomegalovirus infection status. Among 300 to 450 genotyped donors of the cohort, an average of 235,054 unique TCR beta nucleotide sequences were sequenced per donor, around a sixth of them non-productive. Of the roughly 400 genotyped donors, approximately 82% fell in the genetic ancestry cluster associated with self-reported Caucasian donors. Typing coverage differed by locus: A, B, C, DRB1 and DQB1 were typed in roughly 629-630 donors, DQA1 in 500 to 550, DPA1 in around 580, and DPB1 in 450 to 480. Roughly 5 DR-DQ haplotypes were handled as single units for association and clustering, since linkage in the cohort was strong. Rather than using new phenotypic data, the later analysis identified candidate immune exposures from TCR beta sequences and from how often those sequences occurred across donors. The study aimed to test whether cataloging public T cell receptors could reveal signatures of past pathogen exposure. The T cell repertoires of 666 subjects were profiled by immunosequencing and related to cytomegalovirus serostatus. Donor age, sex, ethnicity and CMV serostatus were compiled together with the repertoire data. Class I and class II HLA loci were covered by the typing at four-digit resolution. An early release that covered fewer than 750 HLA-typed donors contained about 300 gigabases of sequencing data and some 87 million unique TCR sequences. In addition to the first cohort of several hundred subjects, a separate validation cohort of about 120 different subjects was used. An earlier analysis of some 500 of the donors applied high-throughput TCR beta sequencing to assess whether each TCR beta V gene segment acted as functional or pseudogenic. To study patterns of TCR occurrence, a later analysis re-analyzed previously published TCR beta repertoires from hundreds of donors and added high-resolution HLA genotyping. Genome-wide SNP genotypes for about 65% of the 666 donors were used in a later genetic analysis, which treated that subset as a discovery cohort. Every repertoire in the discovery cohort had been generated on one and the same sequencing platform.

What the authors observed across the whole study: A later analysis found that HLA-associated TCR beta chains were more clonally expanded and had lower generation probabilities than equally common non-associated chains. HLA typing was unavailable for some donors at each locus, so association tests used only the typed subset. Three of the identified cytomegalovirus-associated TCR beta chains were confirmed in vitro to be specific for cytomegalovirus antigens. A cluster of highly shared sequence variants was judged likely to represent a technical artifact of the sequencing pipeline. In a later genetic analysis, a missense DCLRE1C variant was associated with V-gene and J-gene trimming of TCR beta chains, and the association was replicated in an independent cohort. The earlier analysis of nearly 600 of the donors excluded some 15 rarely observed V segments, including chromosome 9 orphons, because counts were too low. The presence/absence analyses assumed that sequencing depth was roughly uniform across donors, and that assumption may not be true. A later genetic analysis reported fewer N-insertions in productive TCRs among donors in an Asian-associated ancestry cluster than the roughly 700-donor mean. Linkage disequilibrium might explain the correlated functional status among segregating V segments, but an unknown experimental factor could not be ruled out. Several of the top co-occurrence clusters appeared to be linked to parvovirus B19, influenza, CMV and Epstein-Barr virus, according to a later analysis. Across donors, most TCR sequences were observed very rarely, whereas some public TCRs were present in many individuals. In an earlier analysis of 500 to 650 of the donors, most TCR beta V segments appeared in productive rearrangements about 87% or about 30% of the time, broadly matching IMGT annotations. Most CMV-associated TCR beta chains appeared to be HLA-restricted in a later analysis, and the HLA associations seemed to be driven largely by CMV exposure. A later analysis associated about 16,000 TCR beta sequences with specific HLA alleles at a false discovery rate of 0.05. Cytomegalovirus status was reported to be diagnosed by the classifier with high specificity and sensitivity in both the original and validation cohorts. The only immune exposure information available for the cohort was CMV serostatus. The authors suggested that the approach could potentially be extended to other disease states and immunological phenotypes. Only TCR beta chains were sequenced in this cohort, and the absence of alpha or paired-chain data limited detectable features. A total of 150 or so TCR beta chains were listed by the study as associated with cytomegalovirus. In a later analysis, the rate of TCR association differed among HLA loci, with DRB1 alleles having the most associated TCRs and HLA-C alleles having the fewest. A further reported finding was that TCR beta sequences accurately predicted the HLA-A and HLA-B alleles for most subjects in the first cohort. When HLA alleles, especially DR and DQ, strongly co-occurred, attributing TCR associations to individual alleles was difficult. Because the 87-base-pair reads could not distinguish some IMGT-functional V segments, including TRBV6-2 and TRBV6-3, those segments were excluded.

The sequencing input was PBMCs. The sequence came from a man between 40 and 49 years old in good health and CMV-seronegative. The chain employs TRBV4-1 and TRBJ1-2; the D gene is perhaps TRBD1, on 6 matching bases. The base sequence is TGCGCCAGCAGCCAAGATTCGGCAGGGGCTAACTATGGCTACACCTTC. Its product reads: CASSQDSAGANYGYTF.